This T cell receptor beta chain was identified in a study of cytomegalovirus exposure and HLA in healthy donors. Germline CDR1 and CDR2: MNHEY and SVGAGI. V dropped 7 bases and J dropped 8; count of bases not matched to a gene: 15. The CDR3 contains 15 residues. PCR was performed using 60 Vbeta and 13 Jbeta primers. Sequenced by immunoSEQ multiplex PCR; TCRdb stores in-frame clones only, minus some. The sample lists some 130,000 clones, around 80% occurring once. Notes on this clone: Its antigen is unknown.

Study-wide points: Some V segments (TRBV6-2 and TRBV6-3 among them) were excluded as indistinguishable. Clonal expansion was found to be greater in HLA-associated TCR beta chains than in equally common others in a later analysis.

Material: PBMCs. This receptor was taken from a man aged 35-49 years in good health and CMV-seropositive. This chain joins TRBV6-5 and TRBJ1-2; 8 positions agree with TRBD1. The CDR3 sequence: CASKVTGGVSGGYTF. The CDR3, as DNA: TGTGCCAGCAAAGTTACAGGGGGGGTTTCGGGGGGCTACACCTTC.